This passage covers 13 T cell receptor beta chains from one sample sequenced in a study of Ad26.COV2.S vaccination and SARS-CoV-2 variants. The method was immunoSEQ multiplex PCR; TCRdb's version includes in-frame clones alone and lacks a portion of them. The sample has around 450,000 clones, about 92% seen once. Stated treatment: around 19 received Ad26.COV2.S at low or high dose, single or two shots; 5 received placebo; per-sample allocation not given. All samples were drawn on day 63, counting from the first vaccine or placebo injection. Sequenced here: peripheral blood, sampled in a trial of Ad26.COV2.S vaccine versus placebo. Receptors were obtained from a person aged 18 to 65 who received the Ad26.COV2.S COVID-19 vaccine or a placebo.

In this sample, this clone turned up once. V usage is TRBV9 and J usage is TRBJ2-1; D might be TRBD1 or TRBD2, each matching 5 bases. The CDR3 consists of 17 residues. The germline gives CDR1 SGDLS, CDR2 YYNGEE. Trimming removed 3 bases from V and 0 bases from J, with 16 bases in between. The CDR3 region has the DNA TGTGCCAGCAGCGGCCCGGGGCGGCGACACTCCTACAATGAGCAGTTCTTC. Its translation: CASSGPGRRHSYNEQFF.

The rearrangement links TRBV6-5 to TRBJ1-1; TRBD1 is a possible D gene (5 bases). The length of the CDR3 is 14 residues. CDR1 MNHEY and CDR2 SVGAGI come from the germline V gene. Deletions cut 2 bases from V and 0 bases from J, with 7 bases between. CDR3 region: CASSYRQMNTEAFF. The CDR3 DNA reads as TGTGCCAGCAGTTACCGACAGATGAACACTGAAGCTTTCTTT.

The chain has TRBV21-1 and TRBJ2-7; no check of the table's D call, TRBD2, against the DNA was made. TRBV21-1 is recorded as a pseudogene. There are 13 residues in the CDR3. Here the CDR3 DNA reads TGTGCCAGCAGTCCCTTCGAGGTCTACGAGCAGTACTTC. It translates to CASSPFEVYEQYF.

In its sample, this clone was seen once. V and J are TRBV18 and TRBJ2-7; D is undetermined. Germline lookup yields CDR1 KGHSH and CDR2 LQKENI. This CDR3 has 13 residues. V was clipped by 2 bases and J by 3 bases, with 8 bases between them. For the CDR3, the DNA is TGTGCCAGCTCACCATCCGGTATCTACGAGCAGTACTTC. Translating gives CASSPSGIYEQYF.

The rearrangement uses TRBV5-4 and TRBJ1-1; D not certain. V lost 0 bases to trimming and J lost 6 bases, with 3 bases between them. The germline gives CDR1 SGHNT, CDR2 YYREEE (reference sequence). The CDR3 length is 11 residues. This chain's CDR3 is CASSLGSEAFF. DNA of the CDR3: TGTGCCAGCAGCTTGGGGTCTGAAGCTTTCTTT.

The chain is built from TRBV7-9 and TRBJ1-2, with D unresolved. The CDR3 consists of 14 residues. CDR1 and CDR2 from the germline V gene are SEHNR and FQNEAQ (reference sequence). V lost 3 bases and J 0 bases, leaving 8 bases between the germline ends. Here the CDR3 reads CASSFSGSNYGYTF. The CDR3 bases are TGTGCCAGCAGCTTTTCTGGATCTAACTATGGCTACACCTTC.

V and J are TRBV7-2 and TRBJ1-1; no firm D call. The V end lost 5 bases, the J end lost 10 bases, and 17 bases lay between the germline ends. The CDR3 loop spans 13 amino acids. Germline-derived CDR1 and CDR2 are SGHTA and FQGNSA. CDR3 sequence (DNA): TGTGCCAGCAGCACTTTGGAACCGGCATCAGCTTTCTTT. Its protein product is CASSTLEPASAFF.

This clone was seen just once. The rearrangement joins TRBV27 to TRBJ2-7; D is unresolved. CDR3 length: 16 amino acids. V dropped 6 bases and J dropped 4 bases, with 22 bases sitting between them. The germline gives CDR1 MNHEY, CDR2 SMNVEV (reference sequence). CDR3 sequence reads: CASRSSTTITRYEQYF. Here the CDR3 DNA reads TGTGCCAGCAGGTCCTCTACCACGATTACTCGGTACGAGCAGTACTTC.

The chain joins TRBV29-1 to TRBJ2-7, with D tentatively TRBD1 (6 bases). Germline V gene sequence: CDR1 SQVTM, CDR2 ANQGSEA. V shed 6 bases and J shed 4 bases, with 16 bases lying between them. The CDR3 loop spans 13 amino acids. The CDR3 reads CSVSRGKGYEQYF. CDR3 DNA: TGCAGCGTCTCCAGGGGAAAGGGATACGAGCAGTACTTC.

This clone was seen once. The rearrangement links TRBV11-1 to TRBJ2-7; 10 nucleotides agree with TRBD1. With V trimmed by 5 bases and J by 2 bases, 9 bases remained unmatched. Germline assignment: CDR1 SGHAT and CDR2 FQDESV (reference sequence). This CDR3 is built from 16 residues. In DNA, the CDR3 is TGTGCCAGCAGCAACCGGGACAGGGGTAGGCCCTACGAGCAGTACTTC. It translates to CASSNRDRGRPYEQYF.

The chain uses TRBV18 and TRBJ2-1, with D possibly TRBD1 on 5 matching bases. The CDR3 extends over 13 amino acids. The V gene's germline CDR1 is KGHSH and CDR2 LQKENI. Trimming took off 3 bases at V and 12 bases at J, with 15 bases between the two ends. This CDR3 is CASSPSEPTGQFF. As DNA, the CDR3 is TGTGCCAGCTCACCGTCGGAGCCAACAGGGCAGTTCTTC.

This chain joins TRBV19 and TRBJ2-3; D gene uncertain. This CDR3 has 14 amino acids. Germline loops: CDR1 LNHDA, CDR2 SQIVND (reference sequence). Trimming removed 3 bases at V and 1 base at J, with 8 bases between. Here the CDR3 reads CASSMGWGTDTQYF. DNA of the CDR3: TGTGCCAGTAGTATGGGTTGGGGCACAGATACGCAGTATTTT.

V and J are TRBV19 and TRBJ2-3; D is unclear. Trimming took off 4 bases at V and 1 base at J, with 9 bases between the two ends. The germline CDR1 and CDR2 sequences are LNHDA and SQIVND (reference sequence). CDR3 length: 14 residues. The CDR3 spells CASSTVPGTDTQYF. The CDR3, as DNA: TGTGCCAGTAGTACCGTTCCGGGCACAGATACGCAGTATTTT.